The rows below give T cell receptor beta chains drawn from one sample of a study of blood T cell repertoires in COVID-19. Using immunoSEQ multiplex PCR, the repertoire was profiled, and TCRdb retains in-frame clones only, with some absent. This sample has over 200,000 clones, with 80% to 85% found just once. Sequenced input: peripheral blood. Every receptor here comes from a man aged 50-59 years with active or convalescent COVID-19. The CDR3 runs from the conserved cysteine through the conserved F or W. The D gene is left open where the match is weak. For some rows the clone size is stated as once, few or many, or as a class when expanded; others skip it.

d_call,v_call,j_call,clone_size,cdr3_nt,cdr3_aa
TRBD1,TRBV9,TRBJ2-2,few,TGTGCCAGCAACTACAGGGGCACCGGGGAGCTGTTTTTT,CASNYRGTGELFF
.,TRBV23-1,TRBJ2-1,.,TGCGCCAGCAGTCACCCTGGACAGTTGTCACGGAATGAGCAGTTCTTC,CASSHPGQLSRNEQFF
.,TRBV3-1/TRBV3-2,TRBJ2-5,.,TGTGCCAGCAGCACCGGGGAGACCCAGTACTTC,CASSTGETQYF
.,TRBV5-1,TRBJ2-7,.,TGCGCCAGCAGCTTGTCGCAGGTCGTCCACGAGCAGTACTTC,CASSLSQVVHEQYF
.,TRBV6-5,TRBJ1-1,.,TGTGCCAGCGACAGGAACACTGAAGCTTTCTTT,CASDRNTEAFF
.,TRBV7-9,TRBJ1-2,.,TGTGCCAGCAGCCCCCAGGGACGGGGGGATGGCTACACCTTC,CASSPQGRGDGYTF
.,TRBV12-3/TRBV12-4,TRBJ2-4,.,TGTGCCAGCAGTTTAGGGGGGCCTAGTTACTTC,CASSLGGPSYF
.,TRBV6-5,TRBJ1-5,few,TGTGCCAGTAGTCCAGGACAGCCCCAGCATTTT,CASSPGQPQHF
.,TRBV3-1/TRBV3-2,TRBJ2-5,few,TGTGCCAGCAGCCAAGACCAGGGTGGAAAGACCCAGTACTTC,CASSQDQGGKTQYF
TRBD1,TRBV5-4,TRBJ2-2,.,TGTGCCAGCAGCTTGATTTGGACAGGGGACACCGGGGAGCTGTTTTTT,CASSLIWTGDTGELFF
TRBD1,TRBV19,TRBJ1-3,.,TGTGCCAGTAGTATTTTGGCAGGGGGCCTCTCTGGAAACACCATATATTTT,CASSILAGGLSGNTIYF
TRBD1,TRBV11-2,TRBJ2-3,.,TGTGCCAGCAGCTTTGGACAGGACACCGATACGCAGTATTTT,CASSFGQDTDTQYF
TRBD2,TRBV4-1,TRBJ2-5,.,TGCGCCAGCAGCCCAAGCGGGGCCGTCCAAGAGACCCAGTACTTC,CASSPSGAVQETQYF
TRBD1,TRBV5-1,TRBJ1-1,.,TGCGCCAGCAGCGGGACAGGGACGAAGACTGAAGCTTTCTTT,CASSGTGTKTEAFF
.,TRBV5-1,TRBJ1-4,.,TGCGCCAGCAGCGCCAACAGAAATGAAAAACTGTTTTTT,CASSANRNEKLFF
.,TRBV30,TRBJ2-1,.,TGTGCCTGGAGTGTCCCTCTATCTGGGGGCCATAACAATGAGCAGTTCTTC,CAWSVPLSGGHNNEQFF
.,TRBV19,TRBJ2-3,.,TGTGCCAGTAGTCCCGGGGGAGGATACACAGATACGCAGTATTTT,CASSPGGGYTDTQYF
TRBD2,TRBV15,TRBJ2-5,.,TGTGCCACCAGCACCAACTTAGCGGGGGGGCGAGGTGGAGAGACCCAGTACTTC,CATSTNLAGGRGGETQYF
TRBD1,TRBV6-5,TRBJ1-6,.,TGTGCCAGCCGGGACAGGCAGAATTCACCCCTCCACTTT,CASRDRQNSPLHF
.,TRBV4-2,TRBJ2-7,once,TGTGCCAGCAGCCAAAGTACAACCTACGAGCAGTACTTC,CASSQSTTYEQYF
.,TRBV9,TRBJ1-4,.,TGTGCCAGCAGCCCTCAAGGCGGAAAACTGTTTTTT,CASSPQGGKLFF
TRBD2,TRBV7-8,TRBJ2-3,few,TGTGCCAGCACCCTTCGCGGGGGGGCTATAGATACGCAGTATTTT,CASTLRGGAIDTQYF
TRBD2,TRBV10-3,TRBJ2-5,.,TGTGCCATCACTAGCGGGGGGTCCCAAGAGACCCAGTACTTC,CAITSGGSQETQYF
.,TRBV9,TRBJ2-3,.,TGTGCCAGCAGCGTGCTAGCTCCTTCGGCGGATACGCAGTATTTT,CASSVLAPSADTQYF
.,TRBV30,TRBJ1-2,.,TGTGCCTGGAGGTTCGGGACTGCAAATGGCTACACCTTC,CAWRFGTANGYTF
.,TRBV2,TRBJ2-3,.,TGTGCCAGCAGTGAAGGGGCCGGTCCGGTAAGCACAGATACGCAGTATTTT,CASSEGAGPVSTDTQYF
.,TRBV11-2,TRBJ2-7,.,TGTGCCAGCAGCTCGGGTGGAGCGTCCGCCTACGAGCAGTACTTC,CASSSGGASAYEQYF
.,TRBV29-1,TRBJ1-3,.,TGCAGCGTTGCTGAGGGCTCCTCTGGAAACACCATATATTTT,CSVAEGSSGNTIYF
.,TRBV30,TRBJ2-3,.,TGTGCCTGGACCTGGGCCGTTCACGATACGCAGTATTTT,CAWTWAVHDTQYF
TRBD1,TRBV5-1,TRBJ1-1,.,TGCGCCAGCGGACAGGGGATCGAGAACACTGAAGCTTTCTTT,CASGQGIENTEAFF
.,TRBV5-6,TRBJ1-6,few,TGTGCCAGCAGCTTAACAGTCAATTCACCCCTCCACTTT,CASSLTVNSPLHF
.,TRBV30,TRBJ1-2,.,TGTGCCTGGACCGGGGGAGGCCCCTTCTATGGCTACACCTTC,CAWTGGGPFYGYTF
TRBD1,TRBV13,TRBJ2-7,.,TGTGCCAGCAGCCCTTCACAGAGGACAGGGGTGTACGAGCAGTACTTC,CASSPSQRTGVYEQYF
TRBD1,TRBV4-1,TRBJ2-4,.,TGCGCCAGCAGCGGGGACAGGGGCATTCAGTACTTC,CASSGDRGIQYF
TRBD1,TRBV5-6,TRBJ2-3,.,TGTGCCAGCAGCTGGGACAGGGGGCTACAGTGGACGCAGTATTTT,CASSWDRGLQWTQYF
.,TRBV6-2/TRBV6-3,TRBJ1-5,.,TGTGCCAGCAGTACGGGGGTTCAGCCCCAGCATTTT,CASSTGVQPQHF
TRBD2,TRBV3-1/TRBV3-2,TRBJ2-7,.,TGTGCCAGCAGCCAAGAGGGGAGGGGATCCTACGAGCAGTACTTC,CASSQEGRGSYEQYF
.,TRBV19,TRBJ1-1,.,TGTGCCAGTACCGAGGGTGGGACTGAAGCTTTCTTT,CASTEGGTEAFF
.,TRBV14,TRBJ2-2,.,TGTGCCAGCAGCCAAAAGGGGGTATACGGGGAGCTGTTTTTT,CASSQKGVYGELFF
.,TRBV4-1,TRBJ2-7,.,TGCGCCAGCAGCCAAGGTGCGGGGCTCCCCTACGAGCAGTACTTC,CASSQGAGLPYEQYF
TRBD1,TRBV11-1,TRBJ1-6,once,TGTGCCAGCAGCTTCGACAGGGGCAGGGATTCACCCCTCCACTTT,CASSFDRGRDSPLHF
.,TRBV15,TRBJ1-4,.,TGTGCCACCAGCAGAGATCAGGGTGCAACTAATGAAAAACTGTTTTTT,CATSRDQGATNEKLFF
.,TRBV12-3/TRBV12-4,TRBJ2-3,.,TGTGCCAGCAGTTTACGGCTAGCGCAGTATTTT,CASSLRLAQYF
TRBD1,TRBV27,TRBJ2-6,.,TGTGCCAGCAGCAGGACAGGGAGCGGGGCCAACGTCCTGACTTTC,CASSRTGSGANVLTF
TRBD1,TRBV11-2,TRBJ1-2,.,TGTGCCAGCAGCTCCTCGTCGACAGGGTGGGAGGGCTACACCTTC,CASSSSSTGWEGYTF
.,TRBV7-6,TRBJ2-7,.,TGTGCCAGCAGCTTAGTTGACGGGAAGAACCACGAGCAGTACTTC,CASSLVDGKNHEQYF
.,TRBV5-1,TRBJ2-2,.,TGCGCCAGCAGCTCCAGGGAGGCCGGGGAGCTGTTTTTT,CASSSREAGELFF
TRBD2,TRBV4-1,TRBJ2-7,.,TGCGCCAGCAGCCAAGATCGGACTAGCGGGGACTCCTACGAGCAGTACTTC,CASSQDRTSGDSYEQYF
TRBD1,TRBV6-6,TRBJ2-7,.,TGTGCCAGCAGTGGAGGACAGGGTGGCCACGAGCAGTACTTC,CASSGGQGGHEQYF
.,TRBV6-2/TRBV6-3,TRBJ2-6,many,TGTGCCAGCAGTTACGTAGACTCTGGGGCCAACGTCCTGACTTTC,CASSYVDSGANVLTF
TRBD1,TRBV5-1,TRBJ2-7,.,TGCGCCAGCAGCTTTGGGGACAGGGGGTACGAGCAGTACTTC,CASSFGDRGYEQYF
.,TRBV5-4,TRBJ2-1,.,TGTGCCAGCAGCCGTACTAGTTTTGAGCAGTTCTTC,CASSRTSFEQFF
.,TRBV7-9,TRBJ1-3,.,TGTGCCAGCAGCTTGAAACAGCCTGGAAACACCATATATTTT,CASSLKQPGNTIYF